The following is a T cell receptor beta chain sequence with its context. As yet, its antigen is unknown. Vbeta (60) and Jbeta (13) primers were used in the PCR. Libraries were prepared by immunoSEQ multiplex PCR; TCRdb keeps only in-frame clonotypes and omits some of them. The profile covers 100,000 or so clones, with about 77% appearing a single time and about 4.5% taken by the ten largest. This entry is derived from a study of cytomegalovirus exposure and HLA in healthy donors. Whole-study context: The 100 million to 120 million unique TCR beta sequences, from 150 million to 200 million T cells, were found by an earlier analysis.

The CDR3 is 15 amino acids. The V and J ends lost 0 bases and 3 bases respectively, with 13 bases between them. From germline, CDR1 is SGHRS and CDR2 YFSETQ. Study-level results: About 87% or about 30% of the time was how often most TCR beta V segments were productive, according to an earlier analysis. Upon later analysis, HLA-associated TCR beta chains proved more clonally expanded than other, equally common chains.

The rearrangement links TRBV5-1 to TRBJ2-7; D is ambiguous. Material: PBMCs. The TCR originated in a woman under 30 in good health and CMV-seropositive. The CDR3 nucleotides read TGCGCCAGCAGCTTGGCCCCGACAAGTGACTACGAGCAGTACTTC. Amino acids: CASSLAPTSDYEQYF.